This TCR beta chain was sequenced for a study of beta chain features in type 1 diabetes. Expressed TCRB transcripts were sequenced because the entire RNA isolate underwent reverse transcription. The repertoire was sequenced with immunoSEQ multiplex PCR; TCRdb's copy has only in-frame clones and lacks some. The sample carries some 700,000 clones, roughly 13% recorded once. Once sorted, every population was more than 95% pure. Points on this clone: Its antigen remains unidentified.

Study-wide findings and caveats: Researchers caution that PCR might favor shorter templates, equally among patients and controls. Moderate yet significant TCRB CDR3 shortening was seen in Type 1 diabetes patients in all four CD4+ subsets.

CDR1 and CDR2 (germline): KGHSH, LQKENI. V was trimmed by 4 bases and J by 3 bases, leaving 15 bases between them. The CDR3 totals 15 residues. The TCR comes from a man between 18 and 29 years old with type 1 diabetes. The chain has TRBV18 and TRBJ1-2, with TRBD1 as a possible D gene (5 bases). Sequenced sample: naive CD4+ T cells from blood. The CDR3, as DNA: TGTGCCAGCTCACGCGGGACCCAAGAGGACTATGGCTACACCTTC. Encoded protein: CASSRGTQEDYGYTF.